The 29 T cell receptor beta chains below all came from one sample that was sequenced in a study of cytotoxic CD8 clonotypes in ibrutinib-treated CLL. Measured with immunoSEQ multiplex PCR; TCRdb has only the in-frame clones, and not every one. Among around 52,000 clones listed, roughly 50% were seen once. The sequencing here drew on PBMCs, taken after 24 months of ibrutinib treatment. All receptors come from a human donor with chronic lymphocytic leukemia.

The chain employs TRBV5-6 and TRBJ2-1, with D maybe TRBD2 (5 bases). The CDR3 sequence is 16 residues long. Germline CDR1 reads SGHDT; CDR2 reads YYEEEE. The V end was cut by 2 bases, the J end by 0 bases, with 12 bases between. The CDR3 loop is CASSLMLAYSYNEQFF. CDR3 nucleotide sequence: TGTGCCAGCAGCTTAATGCTAGCCTACTCCTACAATGAGCAGTTCTTC.

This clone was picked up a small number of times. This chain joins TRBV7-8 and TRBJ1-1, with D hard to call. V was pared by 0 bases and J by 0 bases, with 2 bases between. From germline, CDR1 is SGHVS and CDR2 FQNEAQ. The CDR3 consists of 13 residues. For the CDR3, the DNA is TGTGCCAGCAGCTTAGCCATGAACACTGAAGCTTTCTTT. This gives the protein CASSLAMNTEAFF.

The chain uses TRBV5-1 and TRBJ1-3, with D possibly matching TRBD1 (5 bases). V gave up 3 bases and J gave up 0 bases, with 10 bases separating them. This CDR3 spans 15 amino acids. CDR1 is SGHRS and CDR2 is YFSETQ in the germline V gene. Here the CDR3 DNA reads TGCGCCAGCAGCTCGGGACGGAACTCTGGAAACACCATATATTTT. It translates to CASSSGRNSGNTIYF.

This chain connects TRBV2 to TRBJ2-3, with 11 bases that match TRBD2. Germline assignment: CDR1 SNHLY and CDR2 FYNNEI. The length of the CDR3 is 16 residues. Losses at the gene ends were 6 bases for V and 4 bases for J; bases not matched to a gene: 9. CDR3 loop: CASRSPSGGWSDTQYF. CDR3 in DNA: TGTGCCAGCAGATCGCCTAGCGGGGGGTGGTCAGATACGCAGTATTTT.

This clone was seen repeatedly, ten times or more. CDR3 protein: CASRLTRGEQFF. The CDR3 region has the DNA TGTGCCAGCAGACTCACTAGAGGTGAGCAGTTCTTC. The chain is built from TRBV28 and TRBJ2-1; a possible D gene is TRBD2 (5 bases). With 6 bases removed from V and 9 bases from J, the gap between germline ends came to 12 bases. CDR1 and CDR2 from the germline V gene are MDHEN and SYDVKM. The CDR3 is made up of 12 amino acids. Looking up the rest from reference TRBV28 and TRBJ2-1 gives the full variable domain: DVKVTQSSRYLVKRTGEKVFLECVQDMDHENMFWYRQDPGLGLRLIYFSYDVKMKEKGDIPEGYSVSREKKERFSLILESASTNQTSMYLCASRLTRGEQFFGPGTRLTVL.

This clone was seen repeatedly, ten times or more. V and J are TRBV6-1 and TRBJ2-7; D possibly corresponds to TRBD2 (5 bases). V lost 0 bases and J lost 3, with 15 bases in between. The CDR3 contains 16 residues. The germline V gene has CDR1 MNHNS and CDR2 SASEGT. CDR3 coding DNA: TGTGCCAGCAGTGAAGCCCCAGCGGCCCGCGGCTACGAGCAGTACTTC. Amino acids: CASSEAPAARGYEQYF.

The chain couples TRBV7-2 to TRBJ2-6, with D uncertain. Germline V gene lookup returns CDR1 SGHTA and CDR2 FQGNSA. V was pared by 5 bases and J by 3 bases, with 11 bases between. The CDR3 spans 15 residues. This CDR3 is CASSRSAVGANVLTF. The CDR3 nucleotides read TGTGCCAGCAGCCGCTCGGCAGTTGGGGCCAACGTCCTGACTTTC. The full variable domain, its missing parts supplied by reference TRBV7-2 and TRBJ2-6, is GAGVSQSPSNKVTEKGKDVELRCDPISGHTALYWYRQSLGQGLEFLIYFQGNSAPDKSGLPSDRFSAERTGGSVSTLTIQRTQQEDSAVYLCASSRSAVGANVLTFGAGSRLTVL.

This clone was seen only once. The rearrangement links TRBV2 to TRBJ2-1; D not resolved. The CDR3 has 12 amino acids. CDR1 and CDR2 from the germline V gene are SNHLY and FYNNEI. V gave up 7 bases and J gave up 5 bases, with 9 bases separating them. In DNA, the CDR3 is TGTGCCAGCAACCAAAAAAACAATGAGCAGTTCTTC. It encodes CASNQKNNEQFF.

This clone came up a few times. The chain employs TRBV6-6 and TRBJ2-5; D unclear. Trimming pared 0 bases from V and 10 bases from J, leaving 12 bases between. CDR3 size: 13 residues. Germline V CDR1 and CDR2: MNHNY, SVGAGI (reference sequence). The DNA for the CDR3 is TGTGCCAGCAGTTACTCGATGGCCGGCAGCCAGTACTTC. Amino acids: CASSYSMAGSQYF.

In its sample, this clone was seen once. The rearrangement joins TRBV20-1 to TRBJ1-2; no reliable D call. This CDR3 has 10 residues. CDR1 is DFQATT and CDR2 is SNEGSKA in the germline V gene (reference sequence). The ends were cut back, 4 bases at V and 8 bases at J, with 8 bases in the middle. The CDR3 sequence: CSANSVGYTF. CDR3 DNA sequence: TGCAGTGCTAATTCCGTCGGCTACACCTTC.

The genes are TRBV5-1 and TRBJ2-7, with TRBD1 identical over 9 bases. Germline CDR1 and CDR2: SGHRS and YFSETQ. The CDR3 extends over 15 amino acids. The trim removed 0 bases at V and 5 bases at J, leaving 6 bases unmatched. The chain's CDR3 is CASSLVGQGSHEQYF. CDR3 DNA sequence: TGCGCCAGCAGCTTGGTAGGACAGGGGTCCCACGAGCAGTACTTC. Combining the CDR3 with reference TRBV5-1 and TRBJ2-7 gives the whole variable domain KAGVTQTPRYLIKTRGQQVTLSCSPISGHRSVSWYQQTPGQGLQFLFEYFSETQRNKGNFPGRFSGRQFSNSRSEMNVSTLELGDSALYLCASSLVGQGSHEQYFGPGTRLTVT.

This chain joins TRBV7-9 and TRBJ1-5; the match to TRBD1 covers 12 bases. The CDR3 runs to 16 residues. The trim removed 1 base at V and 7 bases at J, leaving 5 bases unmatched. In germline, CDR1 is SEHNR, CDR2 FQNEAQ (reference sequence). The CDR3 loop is CASSLERGTGGQPQHF. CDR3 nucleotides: TGTGCCAGCAGCTTAGAAAGAGGGACAGGGGGCCAGCCCCAGCATTTT.

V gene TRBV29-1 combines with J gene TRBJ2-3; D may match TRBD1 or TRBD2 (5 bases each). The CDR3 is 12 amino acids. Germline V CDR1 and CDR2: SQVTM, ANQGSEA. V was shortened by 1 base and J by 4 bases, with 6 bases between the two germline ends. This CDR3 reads CSVEGGADTQYF. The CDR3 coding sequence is TGCAGCGTTGAAGGAGGGGCAGATACGCAGTATTTT.

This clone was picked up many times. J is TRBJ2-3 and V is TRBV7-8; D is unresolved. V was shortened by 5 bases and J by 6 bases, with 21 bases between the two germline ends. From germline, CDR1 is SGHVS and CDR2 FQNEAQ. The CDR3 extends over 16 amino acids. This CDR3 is CASSPTTPRGVDTQYF. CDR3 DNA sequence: TGTGCCAGCAGCCCTACCACCCCGCGTGGGGTGGATACGCAGTATTTT.

CDR3 in amino acids: CSVASYSGVGRETQYF. The CDR3 DNA follows: TGCAGCGTTGCTTCATATTCGGGGGTAGGGAGAGAGACCCAGTACTTC. The rearrangement links TRBV29-1 to TRBJ2-5, with D maybe TRBD2 (6 bases). The germline gives CDR1 SQVTM, CDR2 ANQGSEA. This CDR3 contains 16 residues. V dropped 4 bases and J dropped 4 bases, with 22 bases sitting between them.

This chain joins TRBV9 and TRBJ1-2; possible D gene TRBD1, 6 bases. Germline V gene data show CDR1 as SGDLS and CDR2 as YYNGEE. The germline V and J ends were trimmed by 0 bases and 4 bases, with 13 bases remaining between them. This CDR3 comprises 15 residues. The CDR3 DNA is TGTGCCAGCAGCGTAGCTCAGGGGCGGATCTATGGCTACACCTTC. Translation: CASSVAQGRIYGYTF.

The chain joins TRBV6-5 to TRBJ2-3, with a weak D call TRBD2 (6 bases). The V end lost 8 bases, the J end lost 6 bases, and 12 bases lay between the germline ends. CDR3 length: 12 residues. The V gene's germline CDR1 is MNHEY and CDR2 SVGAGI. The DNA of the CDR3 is TGTGCCAGCGGGGGACGGGAGGATACGCAGTATTTT. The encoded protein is CASGGREDTQYF.

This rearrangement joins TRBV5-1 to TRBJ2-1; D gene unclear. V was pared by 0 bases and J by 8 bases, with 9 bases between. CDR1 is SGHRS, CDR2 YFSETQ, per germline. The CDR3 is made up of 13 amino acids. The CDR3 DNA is TGCGCCAGCAGCTTGGGTGTCGTCGATGAGCAGTTCTTC. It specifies CASSLGVVDEQFF.

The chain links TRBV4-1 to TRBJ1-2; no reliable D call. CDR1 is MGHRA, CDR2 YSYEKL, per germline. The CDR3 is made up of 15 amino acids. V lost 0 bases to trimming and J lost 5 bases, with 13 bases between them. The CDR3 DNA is TGCGCCAGCAGCCAAGAACAGAACCCAAAGTATGGCTACACCTTC. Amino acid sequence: CASSQEQNPKYGYTF.

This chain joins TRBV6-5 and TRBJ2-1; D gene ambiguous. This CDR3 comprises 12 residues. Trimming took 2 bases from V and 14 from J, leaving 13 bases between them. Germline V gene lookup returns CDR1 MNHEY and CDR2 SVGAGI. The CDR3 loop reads CASSYDLVRKFF. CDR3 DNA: TGTGCCAGCAGTTACGACCTAGTCCGTAAGTTCTTC.

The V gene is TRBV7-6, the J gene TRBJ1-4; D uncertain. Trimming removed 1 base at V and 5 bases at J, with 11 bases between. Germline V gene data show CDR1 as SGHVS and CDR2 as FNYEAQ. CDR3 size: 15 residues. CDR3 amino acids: CASSLGGYSNEKLFF. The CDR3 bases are TGTGCCAGCAGCTTAGGAGGGTATTCAAATGAAAAACTGTTTTTT.

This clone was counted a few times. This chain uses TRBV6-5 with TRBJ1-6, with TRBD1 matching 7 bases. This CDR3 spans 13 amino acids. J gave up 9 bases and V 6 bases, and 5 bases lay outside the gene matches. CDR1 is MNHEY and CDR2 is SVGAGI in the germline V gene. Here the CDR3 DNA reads TGTGCCAGCAGCCAAACAGGGGTTTCACCCCTCCACTTT. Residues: CASSQTGVSPLHF.

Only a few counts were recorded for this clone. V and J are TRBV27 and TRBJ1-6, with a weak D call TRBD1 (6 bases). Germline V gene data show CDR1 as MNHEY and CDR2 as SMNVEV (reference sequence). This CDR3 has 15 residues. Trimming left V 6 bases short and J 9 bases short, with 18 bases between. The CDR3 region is CASRQGTLGGSPLHF. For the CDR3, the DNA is TGTGCCAGCAGGCAGGGAACGTTAGGGGGTTCACCCCTCCACTTT.

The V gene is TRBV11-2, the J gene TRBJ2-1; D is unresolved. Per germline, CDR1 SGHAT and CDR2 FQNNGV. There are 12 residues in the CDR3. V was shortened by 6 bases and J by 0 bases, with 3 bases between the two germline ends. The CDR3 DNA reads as TGTGCCAGCAGGGTCTCCTACAATGAGCAGTTCTTC. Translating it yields CASRVSYNEQFF.

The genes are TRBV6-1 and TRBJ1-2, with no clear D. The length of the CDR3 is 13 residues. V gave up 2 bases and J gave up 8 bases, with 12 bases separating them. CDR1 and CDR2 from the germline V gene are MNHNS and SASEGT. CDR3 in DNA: TGTGCCAGCAGTGAAACGGGGAGTTGGGGCTACACCTTC. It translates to CASSETGSWGYTF.

Here the CDR3 reads CAIMVGGPNTGELFF. The CDR3 region has the DNA TGTGCCATCATGGTGGGGGGACCGAACACCGGGGAGCTGTTTTTT. The rearrangement uses TRBV10-3 and TRBJ2-2, with a weak D call TRBD2 (6 bases). V shed 7 bases and J shed 0 bases, with 12 bases lying between them. There are 15 residues in the CDR3. The germline V gene encodes CDR1 ENHRY and CDR2 SYGVKD.

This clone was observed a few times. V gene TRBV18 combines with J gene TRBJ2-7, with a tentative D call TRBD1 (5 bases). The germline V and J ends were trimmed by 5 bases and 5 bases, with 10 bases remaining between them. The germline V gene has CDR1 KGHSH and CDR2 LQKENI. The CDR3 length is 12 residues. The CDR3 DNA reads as TGTGCCAGCTCAAAAGGGGTGGACGAGCAGTACGTC. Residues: CASSKGVDEQYV.

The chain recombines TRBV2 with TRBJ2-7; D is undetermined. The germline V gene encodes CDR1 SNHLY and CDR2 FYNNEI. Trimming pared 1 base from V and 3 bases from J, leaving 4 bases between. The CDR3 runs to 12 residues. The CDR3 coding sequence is TGTGCCAGCAGTGAAGGCGGCTACGAGCAGTACTTC. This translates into CASSEGGYEQYF.

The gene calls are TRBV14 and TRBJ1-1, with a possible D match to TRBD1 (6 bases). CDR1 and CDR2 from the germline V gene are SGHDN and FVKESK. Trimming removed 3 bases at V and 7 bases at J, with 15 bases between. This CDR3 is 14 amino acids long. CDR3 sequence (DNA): TGTGCCAGCAGCCAGACAGGCCTGGATGGTGAAGCTTTCTTT. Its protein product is CASSQTGLDGEAFF.